The 3 T cell receptor beta chains below were found in one sample sequenced in a study of blood T cell repertoires in COVID-19. TCRdb's copy holds only in-frame clones and misses some; the assay was immunoSEQ multiplex PCR. The sample lists about 28,000 clones; approximately 90% were seen once. The sequencing input was peripheral blood. The receptors stem from a human donor in a cohort sampled during active COVID-19.

The rearrangement links TRBV2 to TRBJ2-1; 9 bases agree with TRBD2. V was pared by 6 bases and J by 7 bases, with 10 bases of the junction left unmatched. Germline-derived CDR1 and CDR2 are SNHLY and FYNNEI. The CDR3 runs 15 residues. In DNA form, the CDR3 reads TGTGCCAGCAGCTCGGCGGGAGGGCCAGGTAATGAGCAGTTCTTC. Its protein product is CASSSAGGPGNEQFF.

V usage is TRBV25-1 and J usage is TRBJ1-5, with TRBD1 as a possible D gene (6 bases). Germline-derived CDR1 and CDR2 are MGHDK and SYGVNS. This CDR3 has 17 amino acids. V lost 1 base, J lost 6 bases, and 19 bases lay in between. The CDR3 sequence is CASSEWRGGAKGQPQHF. The CDR3 DNA is TGTGCCAGCAGTGAATGGAGGGGGGGGGCAAAGGGTCAGCCCCAGCATTTT.

The chain recombines TRBV6-5 with TRBJ2-7, with 10 bases that match TRBD2. Trimming cost V 4 bases and J 1 base; bases outside gene matches: 4. The CDR3 sequence is 15 residues long. Germline CDR1 reads MNHEY; CDR2 reads SVGAGI. The DNA of the CDR3 is TGTGCCAGCAGTTTAGCGGGAGGCCCTTCCTACGAGCAGTACTTC. This gives the protein CASSLAGGPSYEQYF.